This T cell receptor (beta chain) was identified during a study of blood T cell repertoires in COVID-19. The CDR3 runs 16 residues. CDR1 and CDR2 (germline): MNHNY, SVGAGI (reference sequence). Trimming cost V 8 bases and J 5 bases; bases outside gene matches: 12. Repertoires were generated with immunoSEQ multiplex PCR, while TCRdb's copy carries only in-frame clones and drops some. The sample records a few hundred thousand clones, under 90% being singletons. The sample taken for sequencing was peripheral blood. The receptor was derived from a young woman with acute or convalescent COVID-19. The chain joins TRBV6-6 to TRBJ2-3; 11 positions match TRBD2. CDR3 DNA sequence: TGTGCCAGCTCCCCCGCATCTAGCGGGAGGAAAGATACGCAGTATTTT. Translating it yields CASSPASSGRKDTQYF.